One sample yielded the 25 T cell receptor beta chains listed below, sequenced in a study of blood T cell repertoires in COVID-19. TCRdb's table, derived via immunoSEQ multiplex PCR, lists solely in-frame clones and lacks some. Of 250,000 or so clones detected, roughly 86% appear once; the ten largest clones hold roughly 2.5%. The sample comprised peripheral blood. These receptors were collected from a woman aged 55-75 years with acute or convalescent COVID-19.

The rearrangement links TRBV4-3 to TRBJ2-2, with 8 bases matching TRBD2. Germline CDR1 LGHNA, CDR2 YSLEER. V trimming: 0 bases; J trimming: 3 bases; junction bases outside the gene matches: 12. This CDR3 has 19 residues. CDR3 DNA sequence: TGCGCCAGCAGCCAAGATCCCCCTAGCGGGTACGCGGACACCGGGGAGCTGTTTTTT. This encodes CASSQDPPSGYADTGELFF.

This clone has just a few counts. In nucleotides, the CDR3 is TGCGCCAGCAGCTTTGGGACAGGGGGTCGGACTAATGAAAAACTGTTTTTT. This sequence encodes CASSFGTGGRTNEKLFF. The rearrangement uses TRBV5-1 and TRBJ1-4; 11 nucleotides match TRBD1. The junction had 5 bases not matched to a gene; V was cut back by 2 bases and J by 2 bases. Per germline, CDR1 SGHRS and CDR2 YFSETQ. The CDR3 consists of 17 residues.

V usage is TRBV27 and J usage is TRBJ2-5, with D perhaps matching TRBD2 (7 bases). V was cut by 4 bases and J by 5 bases, with 14 bases left in between. The CDR3 has 14 amino acids. In germline, CDR1 is MNHEY, CDR2 SMNVEV (reference sequence). The chain's CDR3 is CASSWGHGGETQYF. The CDR3 DNA is TGTGCCAGCAGTTGGGGACACGGGGGGGAGACCCAGTACTTC.

The chain couples TRBV20-1 to TRBJ2-3; no definite D call. The CDR3 is made up of 10 amino acids. Germline V CDR1 and CDR2: DFQATT, SNEGSKA (reference sequence). This CDR3 is CTVVTDTQYF. DNA of the CDR3: TGCACTGTAGTCACAGATACGCAGTATTTT.

The J gene is TRBJ2-7, the V gene TRBV6-2 or TRBV6-3; D may be TRBD2 (7 bases). Germline CDR1 is MNHEY and CDR2 is SVGEGT. V was cut by 5 bases and J by 4 bases, with 15 bases left in between. The CDR3 length is 14 residues. The CDR3 region has the DNA TGTGCCAGCAGTGCCACAGGGAGGGGATACGAGCAGTACTTC. Its translation is CASSATGRGYEQYF.

The genes are TRBV4-1 and TRBJ2-1, with TRBD2 identical over 8 bases. After removal of 5 bases from V and 2 bases from J, the junction contained 5 bases not matched to a gene. Germline assignment: CDR1 MGHRA and CDR2 YSYEKL. This CDR3 region has 15 residues. The CDR3 DNA is TGCGCCAGCAGCTCGAGCGGGGGACCCTACAATGAGCAGTTCTTC. Its translation is CASSSSGGPYNEQFF.

This sequence joins TRBV6-5 and TRBJ2-3, with 8 bases aligning to TRBD2. Germline trimming cut 6 bases from V and 4 bases from J; bases unmatched to any gene: 9. Germline lookup yields CDR1 MNHEY and CDR2 SVGAGI. This CDR3 is built from 15 residues. CDR3 sequence (DNA): TGTGCCAGCAGCCCCTTAGCGGGACCCTCAGATACGCAGTATTTT. This codes for CASSPLAGPSDTQYF.

The V and J genes are TRBV5-1 and TRBJ1-1, with 7 positions matching TRBD1. Germline V CDR1 and CDR2: SGHRS, YFSETQ. J was trimmed by 0 bases and V by 3 bases; bases with no gene match: 14. The CDR3 is 18 residues long. The CDR3 coding sequence is TGCGCCAGCAGCTCTTATCCCACGACAGGGCTAATGAACACTGAAGCTTTCTTT. It is translated as CASSSYPTTGLMNTEAFF.

This chain connects TRBV5-3 to TRBJ2-3, with D possibly matching TRBD1 (6 bases). TRBV5-3 is noted as an ORF with a role that remains uncertain. Trimming left V 4 bases short and J 0 bases short, with 24 bases between. This CDR3 has 19 amino acids. The DNA for the CDR3 is TGTGCCAGAAGCATGGACAGACCGGCCTTCATTTGTAGCACAGATACGCAGTATTTT. Translating gives CARSMDRPAFICSTDTQYF.

The V and J genes are TRBV7-2 and TRBJ2-5; tentatively, D is TRBD2 (5 bases). Trimming cost V 4 bases and J 2 bases, with 17 bases left between them. Germline V gene data show CDR1 as SGHTA and CDR2 as FQGNSA. This CDR3 is 16 amino acids long. The CDR3 spells CASSSLGAGLQETQYF. For the CDR3, the DNA is TGTGCCAGCAGCTCGCTGGGAGCCGGGCTACAAGAGACCCAGTACTTC.

The count of this clone is one. V usage is TRBV25-1 and J usage is TRBJ2-7; 9 positions match TRBD1. The CDR3 covers 15 residues. Germline-derived CDR1 and CDR2 are MGHDK and SYGVNS. The J segment lost 6 bases and the V segment lost 4 bases, leaving 10 bases of the junction unmatched. The DNA of the CDR3 is TGTGCCAGCAGTGGCGCCGGGACAGGGAATGGCGAGCAGTACTTC. This codes for CASSGAGTGNGEQYF.

Turning to this clone: The junction departs from the called germline gene at one end, perhaps through a read error. This chain uses TRBV28 with TRBJ1-5; 9 bases map to TRBD1. Germline V gene lookup returns CDR1 MDHEN and CDR2 SYDVKM. This CDR3 contains 16 residues. The CDR3 is CASSPSDRGSNRPQHF. DNA for the CDR3: TGTGCCAGCAGTCCTTCGGACAGGGGTAGCAATCGGCCCCAGCATTTT.

The sample holds one count of this clone. CDR3 protein: CASSYGPKSLAGFSYEQYF. In DNA form, the CDR3 reads TGTGCCAGCAGCTACGGACCTAAATCACTAGCGGGGTTTTCCTACGAGCAGTACTTC. The chain has TRBV7-2 and TRBJ2-7, with 10 bases that match TRBD2. The CDR3 has 19 residues. CDR1 and CDR2 from the germline V gene are SGHTA and FQGNSA. The ends lost 4 bases at V and 1 base at J; junction bases unmatched: 16.

This chain joins TRBV11-2 and TRBJ2-7; D perhaps matches TRBD2 (6 bases). The length of the CDR3 is 16 residues. CDR1 SGHAT and CDR2 FQNNGV come from the germline V gene. V was pared by 7 bases and J by 3 bases, with 22 bases between. The CDR3 DNA is TGTGCCAGCACCCTCTTAGGTGGTACTAGCAACTACGAGCAGTACTTC. Protein product: CASTLLGGTSNYEQYF.

This chain joins TRBV18 and TRBJ2-3; tentatively, D is TRBD2 (5 bases). This CDR3 spans 13 amino acids. The ends were cut back, 5 bases at V and 1 base at J, with 7 bases in the middle. Germline CDR1 KGHSH, CDR2 LQKENI. The CDR3 loop reads CASSTLGTDTQYF. The CDR3 nucleotides are TGTGCCAGCTCAACACTAGGCACAGATACGCAGTATTTT. Together with reference TRBV18 and TRBJ2-3, the CDR3 gives the full variable domain: NAGVMQNPRHLVRRRGQEARLRCSPMKGHSHVYWYRQLPEEGLKFMVYLQKENIIDESGMPKERFSAEFPKEGPSILRIQQVVRGDSAAYFCASSTLGTDTQYFGPGTRLTVL.

The chain couples TRBV12-5 to TRBJ1-6, with TRBD1 matching over 8 bases. Trimming took 1 base from V and 0 from J; bases not matched to a gene: 8. CDR1 LGHNT and CDR2 FRNRAP come from the germline V gene. The CDR3 spans 19 residues. Here the CDR3 DNA reads TGTGCTAGTGGTTTGGCTACGACAGGGGAGTCCTCCTATAATTCACCCCTCCACTTT. As protein: CASGLATTGESSYNSPLHF.

This chain links TRBV18 with TRBJ1-4; 9 nucleotides match TRBD1. V dropped 4 bases and J dropped 6; count of bases not matched to a gene: 9. CDR3 length: 16 amino acids. The germline gives CDR1 KGHSH, CDR2 LQKENI. In DNA form, the CDR3 reads TGTGCCAGCTCACAGGGACAGGGAGTTGGCCATGAAAAACTGTTTTTT. It translates to CASSQGQGVGHEKLFF.

The rearrangement uses TRBV11-3 and TRBJ2-3, with 9 bases lining up with TRBD2. This CDR3 comprises 14 residues. With V trimmed by 5 bases and J by 5 bases, 5 bases remained unmatched. Germline lookup yields CDR1 SGHNT and CDR2 YENEEA. CDR3 in amino acids: CASSIAGARDTQYF. In DNA form, the CDR3 reads TGTGCCAGCAGCATAGCGGGAGCTAGAGATACGCAGTATTTT.

The CDR3 DNA sequence: TGTGCCAGCAGCCCCGGGAAGACTAGCTTCTTGACAGATACGCAGTATTTT. Translating gives CASSPGKTSFLTDTQYF. V is TRBV7-2 and J is TRBJ2-3, with TRBD2 matching 7 bases. The CDR3 has 17 residues. Germline lookup yields CDR1 SGHTA and CDR2 FQGNSA. The V segment lost 5 bases and the J segment 3 bases; nucleotides outside the gene matches: 14.

The sample holds one count of this clone. V gene TRBV10-3 combines with J gene TRBJ2-1; 8 bases are shared with TRBD2. V lost 10 bases and J lost 10; bases outside the gene matches: 15. The CDR3 is made up of 14 amino acids. In germline, CDR1 is ENHRY, CDR2 SYGVKD. CDR3 residues: CATAGLVGEGEQFF. The CDR3 bases are TGTGCCACCGCGGGACTAGTGGGAGAAGGAGAGCAGTTCTTC.

The chain has TRBV7-2 and TRBJ2-5, with D maybe TRBD1 (5 bases). Germline CDR1 reads SGHTA; CDR2 reads FQGNSA. There are 14 residues in the CDR3. V was shortened by 3 bases and J by 4 bases, with 12 bases between the two germline ends. The CDR3 DNA follows: TGTGCCAGCAGCTTCAGGGAACCCGGAGAGACCCAGTACTTC. Amino acids: CASSFREPGETQYF.

CDR3 protein: CASSAVGQGGNEQFF. CDR3 DNA sequence: TGTGCCAGCAGCGCCGTAGGGCAGGGTGGCAATGAGCAGTTCTTC. This chain joins TRBV9 and TRBJ2-1; D possibly corresponds to TRBD1 (5 bases). Germline V gene sequence: CDR1 SGDLS, CDR2 YYNGEE. Trimming removed 3 bases from V and 6 bases from J, with 16 bases in between. The CDR3 runs to 15 residues. The full variable domain, rest sourced from reference TRBV9 and TRBJ2-1, is DSGVTQTPKHLITATGQRVTLRCSPRSGDLSVYWYQQSLDQGLQFLIQYYNGEERAKGNILERFSAQQFPDLHSELNLSSLELGDSALYFCASSAVGQGGNEQFFGPGTRLTVL.

The DNA for the CDR3 is TGTGCCAGCAGTCCCCCCCTGGGGACAGGGGGCCGTCAGCCCCAGCATTTT. This encodes CASSPPLGTGGRQPQHF. The chain combines TRBV28 with TRBJ1-5, with 12 nucleotides matching TRBD1. This CDR3 spans 17 amino acids. From germline, CDR1 is MDHEN and CDR2 SYDVKM. V gave up 5 bases and J gave up 6 bases; unmatched junction bases: 11.

In this sample, this clone turned up once. The chain joins TRBV19 to TRBJ2-1; D is possibly TRBD1 (6 bases). The CDR3 covers 14 residues. V dropped 3 bases and J dropped 4 bases, with 10 bases sitting between them. From germline, CDR1 is LNHDA and CDR2 SQIVND (reference sequence). CDR3 region: CASSIRQGYNEQFF. The CDR3 DNA is TGTGCCAGTAGTATCCGGCAGGGGTACAATGAGCAGTTCTTC.

V gene TRBV19 combines with J gene TRBJ2-1; 10 bases map to TRBD2. Germline loops: CDR1 LNHDA, CDR2 SQIVND (reference sequence). This CDR3 region has 17 residues. Unmatched junction bases numbered 11, after V lost 2 bases and J lost 7 bases. DNA of the CDR3: TGTGCCAGTAGTATACAGGCCCTAGCGGGAGTGGTGAATGAGCAGTTCTTC. It translates to CASSIQALAGVVNEQFF.